This T cell receptor (beta chain) derives from a study of T cells in tuberculosis. Assay: immunoSEQ multiplex PCR; the TCRdb copy retains only in-frame clones and omits some. Among roughly 28,000 clones listed, 80% to 95% were seen once. Study-wide points: Active tuberculosis patients had shorter CDR3-alpha; the beta difference was nonsignificant.

Note on this clone: Its target is unknown.

V lost 4 bases and J lost 4, with 16 bases in between. This CDR3 is built from 15 residues. CDR1 and CDR2 (germline): SGDLS, YYNGEE. This chain links TRBV9 with TRBJ2-3, with a possible D match to TRBD2 (6 bases). The specimen was PBMCs. This TCR was sampled from a donor between 10 and 29 years old with latent tuberculosis or without tuberculosis infection. The CDR3 DNA reads TGTGCCAGCAGCCGCTTTGGAGGGGACTCAGATACGCAGTATTTT. Residues: CASSRFGGDSDTQYF.